This T cell receptor (beta chain) came from a study of early T cells in non-severe SARS-CoV-2 infection. The wider study: Sequencing input comprised bulk RNA from unsorted whole blood; chain pairing was not available.

Unique molecular identifiers were added to individual cDNA molecules. Via MiXCR, TCRdb re-called the 5' RACE reads, giving one row per CDR3 protein. The sample contains 50,000 to 70,000 distinct CDR3 sequences, 8.5% to 10% of which appear only once. Of note for this clonotype: A much larger clone lies one base from this, so it may be a read error.

The germline V and J ends were trimmed by 3 bases and 7 bases, with 13 bases remaining between them. Germline CDR1 KGHSH, CDR2 LQKENI. The CDR3 sequence is 15 residues long. The V gene is TRBV18, the J gene TRBJ1-6; possibly TRBD1 for D (6 bases). Sequenced input: whole blood. This sequence was found in an adult who was a healthcare worker with PCR-confirmed SARS-CoV-2 infection or an uninfected control (not recorded which). This chain's CDR3 is CASSPVQGTNSPLHF. As DNA, the CDR3 is TGTGCCAGCTCACCCGTCCAGGGGACGAATTCACCCCTCCACTTT.